This T cell receptor (beta chain) was sequenced during a study of blood T cell repertoires in COVID-19. Study background: Italy, Spain and the United States were the sources of the convalescent and acute COVID-19 samples. Nucleic acid was either cDNA or gDNA, and it came from T cells, B-cell-depleted T cells, or PBMCs.

This CDR3 spans 14 amino acids. The V gene's germline CDR1 is LGHDT and CDR2 YNNKEL (reference sequence). V lost 2 bases, J lost 6 bases, and 1 base stayed unmatched. In the authors' methods: It was from reference gene primer amplification that nucleated cell counts were estimated. TCRdb's copy holds only in-frame clones and misses some; the assay was immunoSEQ multiplex PCR. That table gives V, J and clone size, and the DNA gave D and trimming. The sample includes over 300,000 clones, roughly 86% seen only once; the top ten take under 2%. This clone appeared a few times. This TCR came from a woman between 50 and 59 years old with acute or convalescent COVID-19. Material: peripheral blood. J is TRBJ2-2 and V is TRBV3-1 (or the pseudogene TRBV3-2); 9 nucleotides match TRBD2. The CDR3 sequence is CASSQIAGAGELFF. CDR3 in DNA: TGTGCCAGCAGCCAAATAGCGGGAGCCGGGGAGCTGTTTTTT.